The rows below give T cell receptor beta chains drawn from one sample of a study of radiotherapy plus CTLA-4 blockade in lung cancer. TCRdb's copy holds only in-frame clones and misses some; the assay was immunoSEQ multiplex PCR. The data hold fewer than 140,000 clones, with about 83% observed a single time. The sequencing used peripheral blood, collected from a patient treated with radiotherapy plus ipilimumab. These TCRs come from a human donor with non-small cell lung cancer that progressed on radiotherapy plus ipilimumab. Some clones in this sample may be carry-over from other donors' samples. CDR3s include the opening cysteine and the closing phenylalanine or tryptophan. A D gene is named only where the DNA matches it firmly.

NA,TRBJ1-1,TRBV7-8,TGTGCCAGCAGCTTAGGGGGTAAACCCATGAACACTGAAGCTTTCTTT,CASSLGGKPMNTEAFF
NA,TRBJ1-4,TRBV10-3,TGTGCCATCGGCCCAACAGGGACTAATGAAAAACTGTTTTTT,CAIGPTGTNEKLFF
TRBD1,TRBJ2-7,TRBV5-1,TGCGCCAGCAGCAAAGGGACAGACTACGAGCAGTACTTC,CASSKGTDYEQYF
TRBD1,TRBJ2-1,TRBV29-1,TGCAGCGCCGACCCCCAGGGGGCCGGCGATGAGCAGTTCTTC,CSADPQGAGDEQFF
TRBD1,TRBJ1-6,TRBV18,TGTGCCAGCTCGATGGACAGGGGATCGAATTCACCCCTCCACTTT,CASSMDRGSNSPLHF
NA,TRBJ2-5,TRBV2,TGTGCCAGCAGTCAGGAGATCCAAGAGACCCAGTACTTC,CASSQEIQETQYF
NA,TRBJ2-2,TRBV5-4,TGTGCCAGCAGCTTGGATGGGAACACCGGGGAGCTGTTTTTT,CASSLDGNTGELFF
TRBD2,TRBJ2-3,TRBV6-5,TGTGCCAGCAGTGCTAGCGGGCGCACAGATACGCAGTATTTT,CASSASGRTDTQYF
NA,TRBJ1-5,TRBV27,TGTGCCAGCAGTTTAGTTACGGGCGGTAATCAGCCCCAGCATTTT,CASSLVTGGNQPQHF
NA,TRBJ2-3,TRBV7-8,TGTGCCAGCAGCTCCGGACTAATGGGGACATCAGATACGCAGTATTTT,CASSSGLMGTSDTQYF
NA,TRBJ1-3,TRBV7-2,TGTGCCAGCAGCCTACAACGGGGGCTTGGAAACACCATATATTTT,CASSLQRGLGNTIYF
NA,TRBJ2-5,TRBV27,TGTGCCAGCAGTCGTTCCGGGACAAAGGAGACCCAGTACTTC,CASSRSGTKETQYF
TRBD1,TRBJ1-2,TRBV6-6,TGTGCCAGCAGACAAGGGACAGGGGTGAACTATGGCTACACCTTC,CASRQGTGVNYGYTF
TRBD2,TRBJ2-2,TRBV7-3,TGTGCCAGCAGCTCCCCGAGCGGGGGAGTCAACGGGGAGCTGTTTTTT,CASSSPSGGVNGELFF
NA,TRBJ1-1,TRBV7-9,TGTGCCAGCAGCCTGGGGCGGATGGGGGTGAAGGCTGAAGCTTTCTTT,CASSLGRMGVKAEAFF